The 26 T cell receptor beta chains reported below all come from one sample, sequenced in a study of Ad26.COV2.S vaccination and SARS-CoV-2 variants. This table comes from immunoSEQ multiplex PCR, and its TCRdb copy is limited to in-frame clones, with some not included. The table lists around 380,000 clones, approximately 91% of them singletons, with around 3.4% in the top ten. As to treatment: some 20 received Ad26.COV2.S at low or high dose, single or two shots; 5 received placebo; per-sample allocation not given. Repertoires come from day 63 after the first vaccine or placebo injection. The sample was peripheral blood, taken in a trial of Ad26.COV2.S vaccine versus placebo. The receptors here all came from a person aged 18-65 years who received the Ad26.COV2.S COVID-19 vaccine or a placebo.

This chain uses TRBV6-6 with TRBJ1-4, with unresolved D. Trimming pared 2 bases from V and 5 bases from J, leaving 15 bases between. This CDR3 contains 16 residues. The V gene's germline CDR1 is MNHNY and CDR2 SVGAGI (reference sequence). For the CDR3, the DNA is TGTGCCAGCAGTTACCCCGTGGACTCCTTAAATGAAAAACTGTTTTTT. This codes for CASSYPVDSLNEKLFF.

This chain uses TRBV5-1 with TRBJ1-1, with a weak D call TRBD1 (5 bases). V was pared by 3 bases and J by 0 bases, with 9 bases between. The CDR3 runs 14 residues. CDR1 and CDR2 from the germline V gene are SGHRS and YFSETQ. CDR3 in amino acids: CASSSGRLNTEAFF. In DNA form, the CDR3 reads TGCGCCAGCAGCTCGGGACGGTTGAACACTGAAGCTTTCTTT.

The CDR3 loop is CASSLQEGETQYF. As DNA, the CDR3 is TGTGCCAGCAGTTTACAGGAGGGAGAGACCCAGTACTTC. The chain combines TRBV12-3 or TRBV12-4 with TRBJ2-5; tentative D call: TRBD2 (6 bases). V shed 2 bases and J shed 4 bases, with 8 bases lying between them. The length of the CDR3 is 13 residues.

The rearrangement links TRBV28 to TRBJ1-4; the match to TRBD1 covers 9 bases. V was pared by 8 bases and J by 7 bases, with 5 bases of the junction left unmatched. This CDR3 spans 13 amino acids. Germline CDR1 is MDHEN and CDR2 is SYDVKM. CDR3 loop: CASQTGGREKLFF. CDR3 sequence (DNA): TGTGCCAGCCAGACAGGGGGACGTGAAAAACTGTTTTTT.

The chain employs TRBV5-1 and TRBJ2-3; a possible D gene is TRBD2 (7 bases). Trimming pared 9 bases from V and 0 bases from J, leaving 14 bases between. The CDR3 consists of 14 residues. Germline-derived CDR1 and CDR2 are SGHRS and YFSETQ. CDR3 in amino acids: CATKGGTSTDTQYF. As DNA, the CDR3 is TGCGCCACCAAGGGGGGGACTAGCACAGATACGCAGTATTTT.

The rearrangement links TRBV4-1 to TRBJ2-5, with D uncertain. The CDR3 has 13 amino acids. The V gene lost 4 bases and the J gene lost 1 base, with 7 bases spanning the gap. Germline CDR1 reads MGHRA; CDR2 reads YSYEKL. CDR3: CASSLGPQETQYF. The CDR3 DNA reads TGCGCCAGCAGCCTAGGTCCCCAAGAGACCCAGTACTTC.

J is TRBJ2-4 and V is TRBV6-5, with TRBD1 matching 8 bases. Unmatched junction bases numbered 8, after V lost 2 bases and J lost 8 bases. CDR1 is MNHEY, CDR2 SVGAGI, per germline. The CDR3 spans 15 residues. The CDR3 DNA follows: TGTGCCAGCAGTTACCCCCAGGGGGCTTCAGACATTCAGTACTTC. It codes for CASSYPQGASDIQYF.

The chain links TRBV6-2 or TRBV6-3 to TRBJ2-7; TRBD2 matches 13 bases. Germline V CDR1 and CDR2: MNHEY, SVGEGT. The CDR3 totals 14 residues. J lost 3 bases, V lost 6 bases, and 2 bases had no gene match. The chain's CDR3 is CASSRTSGGYEQYF. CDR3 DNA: TGTGCCAGCAGCAGGACTAGCGGGGGCTACGAGCAGTACTTC.

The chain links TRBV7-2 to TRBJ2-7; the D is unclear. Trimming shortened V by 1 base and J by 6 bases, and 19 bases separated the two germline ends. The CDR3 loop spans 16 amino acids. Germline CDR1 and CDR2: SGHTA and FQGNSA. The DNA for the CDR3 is TGTGCCAGCAGCTTAGGCTGGCAGCACCGACGTCCCGAGCAGTACTTC. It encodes CASSLGWQHRRPEQYF. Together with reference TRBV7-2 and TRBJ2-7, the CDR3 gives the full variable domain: GAGVSQSPSNKVTEKGKDVELRCDPISGHTALYWYRQSLGQGLEFLIYFQGNSAPDKSGLPSDRFSAERTGGSVSTLTIQRTQQEDSAVYLCASSLGWQHRRPEQYFGPGTRLTVT.

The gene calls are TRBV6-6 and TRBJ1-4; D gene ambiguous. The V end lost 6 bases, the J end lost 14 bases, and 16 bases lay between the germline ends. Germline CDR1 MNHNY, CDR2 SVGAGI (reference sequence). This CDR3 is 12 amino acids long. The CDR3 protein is CASSANQLGLFF. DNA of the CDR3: TGTGCCAGCAGCGCCAATCAATTGGGGCTGTTTTTT.

CDR3 residues: CASGLPGGQELDTQYF. CDR3 coding DNA: TGTGCCAGCGGGTTGCCGGGGGGGCAAGAACTAGATACGCAGTATTTT. The rearrangement joins TRBV3-1 (or the pseudogene TRBV3-2) to TRBJ2-3; 8 bases are a match to TRBD2. V lost 8 bases, J lost 5 bases, and 15 bases stayed unmatched. Per germline, CDR1 LGHDT and CDR2 YNNKEL (reference sequence). This CDR3 region has 16 residues.

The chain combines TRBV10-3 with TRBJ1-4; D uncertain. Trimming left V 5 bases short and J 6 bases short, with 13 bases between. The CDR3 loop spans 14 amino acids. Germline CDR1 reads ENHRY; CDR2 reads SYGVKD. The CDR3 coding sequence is TGTGCCATCAGTAAAGGCGGTGGAGATGAAAAACTGTTTTTT. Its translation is CAISKGGGDEKLFF.

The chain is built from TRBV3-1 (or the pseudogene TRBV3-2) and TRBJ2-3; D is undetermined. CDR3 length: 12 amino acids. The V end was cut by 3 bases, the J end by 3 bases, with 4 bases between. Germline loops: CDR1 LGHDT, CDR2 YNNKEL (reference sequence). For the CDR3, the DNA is TGTGCCAGCAGCCACGTGACAGATACGCAGTATTTT. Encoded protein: CASSHVTDTQYF.

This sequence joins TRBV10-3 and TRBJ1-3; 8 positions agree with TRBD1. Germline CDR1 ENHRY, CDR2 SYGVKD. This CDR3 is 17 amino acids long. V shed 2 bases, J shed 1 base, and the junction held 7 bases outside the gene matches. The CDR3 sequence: CAISENPQGESGNTIYF. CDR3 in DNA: TGTGCCATCAGTGAGAACCCACAGGGGGAGTCTGGAAACACCATATATTTT.

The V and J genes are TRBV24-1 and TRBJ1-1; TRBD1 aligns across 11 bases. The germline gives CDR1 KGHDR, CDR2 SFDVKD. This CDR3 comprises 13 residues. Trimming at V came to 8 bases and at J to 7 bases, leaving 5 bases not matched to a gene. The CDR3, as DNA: TGTGCCACCATCGGACAGGGGGCGGATGAAGCTTTCTTT. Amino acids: CATIGQGADEAFF.

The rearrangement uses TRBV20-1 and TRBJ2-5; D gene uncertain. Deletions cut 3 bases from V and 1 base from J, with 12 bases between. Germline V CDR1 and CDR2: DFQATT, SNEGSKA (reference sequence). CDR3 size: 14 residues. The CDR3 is CSASPPKLQETQYF. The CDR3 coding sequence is TGCAGTGCTAGTCCCCCGAAACTCCAAGAGACCCAGTACTTC.

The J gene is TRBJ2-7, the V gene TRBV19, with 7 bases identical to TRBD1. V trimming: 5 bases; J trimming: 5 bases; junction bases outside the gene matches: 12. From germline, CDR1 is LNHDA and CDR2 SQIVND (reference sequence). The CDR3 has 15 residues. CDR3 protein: CASSPTGEAGHEQYF. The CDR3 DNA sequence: TGTGCCAGTAGTCCTACAGGGGAAGCAGGTCACGAGCAGTACTTC.

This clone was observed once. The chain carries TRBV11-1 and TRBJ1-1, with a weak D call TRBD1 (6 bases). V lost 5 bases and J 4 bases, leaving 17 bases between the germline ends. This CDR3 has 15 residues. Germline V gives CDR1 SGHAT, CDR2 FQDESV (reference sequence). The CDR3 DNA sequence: TGTGCCAGCAGCCGAGGGGGGGGCTTGGGCACTGAAGCTTTCTTT. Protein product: CASSRGGGLGTEAFF.

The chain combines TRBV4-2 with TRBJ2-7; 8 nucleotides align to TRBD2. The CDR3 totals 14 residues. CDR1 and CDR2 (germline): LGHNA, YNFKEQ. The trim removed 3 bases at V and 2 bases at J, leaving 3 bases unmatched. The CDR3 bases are TGTGCCAGCAGCCAGGCGGGACTAGCCTACGAGCAGTACTTC. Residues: CASSQAGLAYEQYF.

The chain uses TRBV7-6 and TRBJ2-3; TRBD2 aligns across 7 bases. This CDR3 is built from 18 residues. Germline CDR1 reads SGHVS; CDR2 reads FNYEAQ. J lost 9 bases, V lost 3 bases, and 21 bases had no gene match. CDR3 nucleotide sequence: TGTGCCAGCAGCTTTGAGGTTGGGGGGGGTTTCGAACATCGCACGCAGTATTTT. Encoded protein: CASSFEVGGGFEHRTQYF.

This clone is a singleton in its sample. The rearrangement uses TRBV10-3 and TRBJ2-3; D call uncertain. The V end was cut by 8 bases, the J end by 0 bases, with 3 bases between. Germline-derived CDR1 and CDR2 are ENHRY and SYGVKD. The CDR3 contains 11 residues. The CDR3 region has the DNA TGTGCCATCGCAAGCACAGATACGCAGTATTTT. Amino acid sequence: CAIASTDTQYF.

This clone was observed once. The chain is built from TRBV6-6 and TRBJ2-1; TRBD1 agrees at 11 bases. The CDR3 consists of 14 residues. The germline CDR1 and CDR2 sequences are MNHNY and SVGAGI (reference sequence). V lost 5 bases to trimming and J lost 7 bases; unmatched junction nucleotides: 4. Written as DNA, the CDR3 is TGTGCCAGCAGTAGGGACAGGGGGGAAAATGAGCAGTTCTTC. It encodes CASSRDRGENEQFF.

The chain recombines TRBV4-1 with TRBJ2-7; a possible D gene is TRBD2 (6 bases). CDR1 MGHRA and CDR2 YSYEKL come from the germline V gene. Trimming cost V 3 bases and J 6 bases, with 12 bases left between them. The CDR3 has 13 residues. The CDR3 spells CASSHGGRGEQYF. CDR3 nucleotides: TGCGCCAGCAGCCACGGGGGACGGGGCGAGCAGTACTTC.

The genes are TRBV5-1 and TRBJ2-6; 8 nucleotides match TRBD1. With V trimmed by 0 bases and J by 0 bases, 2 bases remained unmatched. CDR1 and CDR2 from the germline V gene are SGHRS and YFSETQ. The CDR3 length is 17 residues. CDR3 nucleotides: TGCGCCAGCAGCTTGGACAGGGGGGTCTCTGGGGCCAACGTCCTGACTTTC. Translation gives CASSLDRGVSGANVLTF.

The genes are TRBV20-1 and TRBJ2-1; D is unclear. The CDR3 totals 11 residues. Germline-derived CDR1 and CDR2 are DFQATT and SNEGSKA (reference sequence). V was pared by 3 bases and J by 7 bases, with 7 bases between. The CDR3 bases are TGCAGTGCTAGGGTAGTTAATGAGCAGTTCTTC. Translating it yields CSARVVNEQFF.

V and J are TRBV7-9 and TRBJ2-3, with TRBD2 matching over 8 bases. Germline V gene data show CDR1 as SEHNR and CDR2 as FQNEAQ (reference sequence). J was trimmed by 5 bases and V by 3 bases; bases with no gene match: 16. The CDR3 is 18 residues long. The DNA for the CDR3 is TGTGCCAGCAGCTTGAGGCCCCCGGGGGGGCAGTACGGAGATACGCAGTATTTT. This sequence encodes CASSLRPPGGQYGDTQYF.